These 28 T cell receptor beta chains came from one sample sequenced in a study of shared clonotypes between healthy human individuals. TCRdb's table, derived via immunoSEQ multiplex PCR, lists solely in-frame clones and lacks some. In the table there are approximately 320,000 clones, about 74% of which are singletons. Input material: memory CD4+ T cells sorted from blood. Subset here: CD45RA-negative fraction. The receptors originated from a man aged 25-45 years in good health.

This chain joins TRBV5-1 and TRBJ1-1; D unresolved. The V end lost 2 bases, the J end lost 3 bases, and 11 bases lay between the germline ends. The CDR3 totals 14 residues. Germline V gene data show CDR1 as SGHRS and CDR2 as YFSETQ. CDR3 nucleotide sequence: TGCGCCAGCAGCTTATCGGATGGGGACACTGAAGCTTTCTTT. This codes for CASSLSDGDTEAFF. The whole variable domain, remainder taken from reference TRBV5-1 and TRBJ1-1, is KAGVTQTPRYLIKTRGQQVTLSCSPISGHRSVSWYQQTPGQGLQFLFEYFSETQRNKGNFPGRFSGRQFSNSRSEMNVSTLELGDSALYLCASSLSDGDTEAFFGQGTRLTVV.

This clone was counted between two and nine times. This CDR3 is CASRPRRDTEAFF. The DNA of the CDR3 is TGTGCCAGCAGGCCCAGGAGGGACACTGAAGCTTTCTTT. This chain joins TRBV28 and TRBJ1-1, with D hard to call. Trimming shortened V by 6 bases and J by 3 bases, and 11 bases separated the two germline ends. The germline CDR1 and CDR2 sequences are MDHEN and SYDVKM. This CDR3 has 13 residues.

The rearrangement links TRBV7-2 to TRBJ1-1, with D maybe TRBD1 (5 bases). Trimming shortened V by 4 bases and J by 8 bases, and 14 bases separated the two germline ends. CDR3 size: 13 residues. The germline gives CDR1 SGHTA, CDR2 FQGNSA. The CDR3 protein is CASSYLTGQEAFF. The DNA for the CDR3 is TGTGCCAGCAGCTATTTAACCGGACAAGAAGCTTTCTTT.

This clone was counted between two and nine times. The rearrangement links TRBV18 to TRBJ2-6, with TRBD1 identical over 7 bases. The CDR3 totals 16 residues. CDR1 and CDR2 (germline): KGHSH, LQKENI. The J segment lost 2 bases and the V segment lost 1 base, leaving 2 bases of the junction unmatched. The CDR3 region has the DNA TGTGCCAGCTCACCACAGGGGGCGGCTGGGGCCAACGTCCTGACTTTC. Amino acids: CASSPQGAAGANVLTF. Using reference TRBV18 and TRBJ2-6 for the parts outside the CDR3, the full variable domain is NAGVMQNPRHLVRRRGQEARLRCSPMKGHSHVYWYRQLPEEGLKFMVYLQKENIIDESGMPKERFSAEFPKEGPSILRIQQVVRGDSAAYFCASSPQGAAGANVLTFGAGSRLTVL.

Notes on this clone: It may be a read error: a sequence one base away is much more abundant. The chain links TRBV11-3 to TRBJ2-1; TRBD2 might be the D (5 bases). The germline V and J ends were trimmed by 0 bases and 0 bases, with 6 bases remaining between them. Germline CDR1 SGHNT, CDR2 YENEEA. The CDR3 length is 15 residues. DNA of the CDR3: TGTGCCAGCAGCTTAGATCGGGGCTCCTACAATGAGCAGTTCTTC. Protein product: CASSLDRGSYNEQFF.

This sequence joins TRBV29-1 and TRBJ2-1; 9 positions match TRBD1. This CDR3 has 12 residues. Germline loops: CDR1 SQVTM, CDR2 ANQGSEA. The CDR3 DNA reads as TGCAGGGGACAGGGATCCTACAATGAGCAGTTCTTC. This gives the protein CRGQGSYNEQFF.

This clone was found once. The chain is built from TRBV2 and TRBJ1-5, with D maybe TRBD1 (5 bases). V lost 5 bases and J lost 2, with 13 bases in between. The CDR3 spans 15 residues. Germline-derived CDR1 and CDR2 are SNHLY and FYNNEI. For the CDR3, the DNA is TGTGCCAGCAGTCTTCAGGGCAGGGGCAATCAGCCCCAGCATTTT. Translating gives CASSLQGRGNQPQHF.

This CDR3 is CSVEGPRGGETQYF. CDR3 in DNA: TGCAGCGTTGAAGGACCGAGGGGGGGAGAGACCCAGTACTTC. This chain links TRBV29-1 with TRBJ2-5; D may be TRBD2 (7 bases). The CDR3 runs to 14 residues. V gave up 1 base and J gave up 4 bases, with 13 bases separating them. Germline V gene data show CDR1 as SQVTM and CDR2 as ANQGSEA.

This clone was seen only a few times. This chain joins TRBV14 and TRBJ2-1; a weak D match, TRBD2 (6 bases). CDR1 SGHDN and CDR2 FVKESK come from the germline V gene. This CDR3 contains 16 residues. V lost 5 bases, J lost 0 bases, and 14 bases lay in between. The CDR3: CASSYSSVSSYNEQFF. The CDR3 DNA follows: TGTGCCAGCAGCTATTCTAGCGTAAGCTCCTACAATGAGCAGTTCTTC. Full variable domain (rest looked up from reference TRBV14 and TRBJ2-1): EAGVTQFPSHSVIEKGQTVTLRCDPISGHDNLYWYRRVMGKEIKFLLHFVKESKQDESGMPNNRFLAERTGGTYSTLKVQPAELEDSGVYFCASSYSSVSSYNEQFFGPGTRLTVL.

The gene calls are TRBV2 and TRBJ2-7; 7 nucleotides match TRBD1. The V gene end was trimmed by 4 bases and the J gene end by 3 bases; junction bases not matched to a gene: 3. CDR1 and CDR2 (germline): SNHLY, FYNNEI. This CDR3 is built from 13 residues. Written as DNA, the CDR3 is TGTGCCAGCAGTGTGGGACAGAACTACGAGCAGTACTTC. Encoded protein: CASSVGQNYEQYF.

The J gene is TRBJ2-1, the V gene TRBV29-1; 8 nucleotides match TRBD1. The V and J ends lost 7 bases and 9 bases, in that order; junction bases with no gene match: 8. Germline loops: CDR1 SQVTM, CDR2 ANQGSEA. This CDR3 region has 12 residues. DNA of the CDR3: TGCAGCGCCGGGCTACAGGGGGGTGAGCAGTTCTTC. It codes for CSAGLQGGEQFF.

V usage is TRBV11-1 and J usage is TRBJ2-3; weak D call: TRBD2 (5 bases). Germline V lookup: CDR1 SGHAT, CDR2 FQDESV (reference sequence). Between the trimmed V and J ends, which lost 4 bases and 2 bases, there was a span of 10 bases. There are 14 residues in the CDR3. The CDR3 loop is CASSSGLYTDTQYF. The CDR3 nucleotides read TGTGCCAGCAGCTCCGGACTGTACACAGATACGCAGTATTTT.

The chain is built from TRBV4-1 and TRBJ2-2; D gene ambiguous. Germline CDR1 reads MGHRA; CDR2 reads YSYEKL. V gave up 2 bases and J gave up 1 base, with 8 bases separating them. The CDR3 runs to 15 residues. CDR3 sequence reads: CASSQTPLNTGELFF. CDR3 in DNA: TGCGCCAGCAGCCAAACCCCCCTGAACACCGGGGAGCTGTTTTTT.

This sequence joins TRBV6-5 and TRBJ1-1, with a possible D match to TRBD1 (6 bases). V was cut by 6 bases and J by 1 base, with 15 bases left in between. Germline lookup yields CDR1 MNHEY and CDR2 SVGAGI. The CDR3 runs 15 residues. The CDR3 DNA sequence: TGTGCCAGCAGGCCCTCCGGGACAAGGAACACTGAAGCTTTCTTT. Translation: CASRPSGTRNTEAFF.

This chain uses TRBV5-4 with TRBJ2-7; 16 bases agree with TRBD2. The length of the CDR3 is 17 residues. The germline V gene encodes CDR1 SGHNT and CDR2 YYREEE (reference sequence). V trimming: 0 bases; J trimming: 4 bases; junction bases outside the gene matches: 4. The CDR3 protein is CASSLAGLAGGPYEQYF. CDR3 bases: TGTGCCAGCAGCTTGGCGGGACTAGCGGGAGGGCCATACGAGCAGTACTTC.

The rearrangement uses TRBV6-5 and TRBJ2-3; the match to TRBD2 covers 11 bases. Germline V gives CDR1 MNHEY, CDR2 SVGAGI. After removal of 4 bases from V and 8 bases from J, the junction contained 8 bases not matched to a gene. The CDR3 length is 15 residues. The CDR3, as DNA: TGTGCCAGCAGTTTAACTAGCGGGAGTAAGGTTACGCAGTATTTT. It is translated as CASSLTSGSKVTQYF.

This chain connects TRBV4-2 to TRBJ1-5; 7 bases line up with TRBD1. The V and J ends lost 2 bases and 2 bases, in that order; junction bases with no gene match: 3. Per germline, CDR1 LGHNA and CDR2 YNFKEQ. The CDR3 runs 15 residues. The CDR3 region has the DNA TGTGCCAGCAGCCAAACAGGGGCTGGCAATCAGCCCCAGCATTTT. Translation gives CASSQTGAGNQPQHF.

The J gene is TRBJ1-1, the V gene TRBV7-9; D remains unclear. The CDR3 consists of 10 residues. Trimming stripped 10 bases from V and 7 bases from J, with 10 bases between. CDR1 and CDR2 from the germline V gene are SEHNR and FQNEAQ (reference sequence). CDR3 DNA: TGTGCCACCCTGGGATTTGAAGCTTTCTTT. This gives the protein CATLGFEAFF.

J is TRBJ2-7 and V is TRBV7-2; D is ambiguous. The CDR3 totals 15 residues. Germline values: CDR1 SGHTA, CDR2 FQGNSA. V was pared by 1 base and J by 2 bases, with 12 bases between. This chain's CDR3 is CASSLVGSSTYEQYF. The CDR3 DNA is TGTGCCAGCAGCTTAGTGGGGTCTTCTACCTACGAGCAGTACTTC.

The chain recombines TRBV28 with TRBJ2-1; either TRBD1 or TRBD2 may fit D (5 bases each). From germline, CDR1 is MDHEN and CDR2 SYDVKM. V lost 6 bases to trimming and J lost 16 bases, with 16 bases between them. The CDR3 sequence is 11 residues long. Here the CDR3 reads CASSRRDRTFF. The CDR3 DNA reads TGTGCCAGCAGCCGCCGGGACCGAACATTCTTC.

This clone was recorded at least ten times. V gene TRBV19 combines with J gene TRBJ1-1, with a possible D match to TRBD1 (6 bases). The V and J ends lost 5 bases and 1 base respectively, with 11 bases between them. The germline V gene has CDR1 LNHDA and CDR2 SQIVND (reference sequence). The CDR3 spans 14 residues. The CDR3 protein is CASSAHRENTEAFF. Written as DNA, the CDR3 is TGTGCCAGTAGTGCCCACAGGGAGAACACTGAAGCTTTCTTT. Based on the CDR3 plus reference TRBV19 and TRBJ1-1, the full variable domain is DGGITQSPKYLFRKEGQNVTLSCEQNLNHDAMYWYRQDPGQGLRLIYYSQIVNDFQKGDIAEGYSVSREKKESFPLTVTSAQKNPTAFYLCASSAHRENTEAFFGQGTRLTVV.

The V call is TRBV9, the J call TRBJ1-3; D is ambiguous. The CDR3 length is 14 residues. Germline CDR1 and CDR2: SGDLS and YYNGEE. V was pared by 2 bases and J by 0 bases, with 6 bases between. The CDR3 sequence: CASSVADSGNTIYF. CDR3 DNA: TGTGCCAGCAGCGTCGCAGACTCTGGAAACACCATATATTTT.

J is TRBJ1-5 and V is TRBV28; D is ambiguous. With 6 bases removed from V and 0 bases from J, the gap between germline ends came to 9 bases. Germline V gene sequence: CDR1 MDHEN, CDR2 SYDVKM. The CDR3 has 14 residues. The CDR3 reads CASRDGYSNQPQHF. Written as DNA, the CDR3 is TGTGCCAGCAGAGACGGGTATAGCAATCAGCCCCAGCATTTT.

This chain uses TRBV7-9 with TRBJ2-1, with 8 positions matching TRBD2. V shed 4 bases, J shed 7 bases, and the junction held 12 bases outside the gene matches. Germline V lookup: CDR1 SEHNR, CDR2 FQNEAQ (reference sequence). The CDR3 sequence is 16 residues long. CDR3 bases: TGTGCCAGCAGCTATCAGCACAGCGGGAGAGTGAATGAGCAGTTCTTC. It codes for CASSYQHSGRVNEQFF.

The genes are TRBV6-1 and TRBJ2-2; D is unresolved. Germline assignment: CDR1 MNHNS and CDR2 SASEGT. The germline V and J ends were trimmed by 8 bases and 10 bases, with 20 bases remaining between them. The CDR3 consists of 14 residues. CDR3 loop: CASYRGTENKELFF. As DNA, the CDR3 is TGTGCCAGCTACCGCGGAACCGAGAATAAGGAGCTGTTTTTT.

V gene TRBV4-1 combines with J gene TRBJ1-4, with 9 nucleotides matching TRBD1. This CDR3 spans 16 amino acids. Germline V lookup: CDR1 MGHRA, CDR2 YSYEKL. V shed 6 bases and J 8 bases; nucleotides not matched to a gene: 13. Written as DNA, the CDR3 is TGCGCCAGCAGGAAAGCCACGACAGGGGGAGTGGAAAAACTGTTTTTT. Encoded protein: CASRKATTGGVEKLFF.

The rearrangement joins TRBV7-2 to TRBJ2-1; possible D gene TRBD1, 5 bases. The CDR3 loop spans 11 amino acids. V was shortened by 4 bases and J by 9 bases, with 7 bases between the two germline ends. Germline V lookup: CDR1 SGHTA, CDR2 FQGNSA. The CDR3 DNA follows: TGTGCCAGCAGCTCCCAGGGTGAGCAGTTCTTC. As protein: CASSSQGEQFF.

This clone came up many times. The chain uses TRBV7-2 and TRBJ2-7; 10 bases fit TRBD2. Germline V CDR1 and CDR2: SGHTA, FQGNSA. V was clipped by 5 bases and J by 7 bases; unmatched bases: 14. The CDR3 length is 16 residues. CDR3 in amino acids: CASSPGGASGSREQYF. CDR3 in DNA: TGTGCCAGCAGCCCCGGGGGGGCTAGCGGGAGCAGGGAGCAGTACTTC.